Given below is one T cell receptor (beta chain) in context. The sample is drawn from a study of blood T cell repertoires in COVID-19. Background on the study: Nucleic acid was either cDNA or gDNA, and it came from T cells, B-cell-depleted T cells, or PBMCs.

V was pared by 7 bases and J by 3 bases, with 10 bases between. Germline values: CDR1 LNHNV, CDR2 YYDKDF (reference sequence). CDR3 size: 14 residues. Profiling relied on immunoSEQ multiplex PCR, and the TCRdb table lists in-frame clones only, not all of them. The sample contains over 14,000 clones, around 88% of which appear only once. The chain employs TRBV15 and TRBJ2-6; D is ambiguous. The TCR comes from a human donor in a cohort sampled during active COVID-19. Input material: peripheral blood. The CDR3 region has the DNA TGTGCCACCACCCCAGGTGGTGGGGCCAACGTCCTGACTTTC. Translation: CATTPGGGANVLTF. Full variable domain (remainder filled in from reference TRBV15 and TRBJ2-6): DAMVIQNPRYQVTQFGKPVTLSCSQTLNHNVMYWYQQKSSQAPKLLFHYYDKDFNNEADTPDNFQSRRPNTSFCFLDIRSPGLGDTAMYLCATTPGGGANVLTFGAGSRLTVL.